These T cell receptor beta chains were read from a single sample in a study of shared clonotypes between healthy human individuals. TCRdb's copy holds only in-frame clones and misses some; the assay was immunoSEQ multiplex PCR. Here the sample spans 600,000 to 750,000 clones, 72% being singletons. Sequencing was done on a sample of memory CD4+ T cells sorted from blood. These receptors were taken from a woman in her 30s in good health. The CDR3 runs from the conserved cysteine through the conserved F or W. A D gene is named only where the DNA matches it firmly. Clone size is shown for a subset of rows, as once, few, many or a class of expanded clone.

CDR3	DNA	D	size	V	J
CASSLGGAWGTEAFF	TGTGCCAGCAGCTTAGGCGGGGCGTGGGGCACTGAAGCTTTCTTT	NA	NA	TRBV7-9	TRBJ1-1
CASSVGASGSQSTQYF	TGTGCCAGCAGTGTGGGGGCTAGCGGGAGTCAGAGTACGCAGTATTTT	TRBD2	NA	TRBV2	TRBJ2-3
CASSIARSGMSYNEQFF	TGTGCCAGTAGTATAGCTAGGAGCGGTATGTCCTACAATGAGCAGTTCTTC	NA	once	TRBV19	TRBJ2-1
CASRVRQGRDTDTQYF	TGTGCCAGCAGGGTCCGACAGGGACGTGACACAGATACGCAGTATTTT	TRBD1	once	TRBV11-2	TRBJ2-3
CASKLGTGFYEQYF	TGTGCCAGCAAACTCGGGACAGGGTTCTACGAGCAGTACTTC	TRBD1	NA	TRBV6-6	TRBJ2-7
CASSLGTSAYNEQFF	TGTGCCAGCAGTCTAGGGACTAGCGCATACAATGAGCAGTTCTTC	TRBD2	NA	TRBV2	TRBJ2-1
CASDQRGRTTEQYF	TGTGCCAGCGACCAGAGGGGGCGGACGACTGAGCAGTACTTC	TRBD1	NA	TRBV28	TRBJ2-7
CASRGSYEQYF	TGCGCCAGCAGGGGGTCCTACGAGCAGTACTTC	NA	NA	TRBV5-1	TRBJ2-7
CSARDDREQYF	TGCAGTGCTAGGGATGACAGGGAGCAGTACTTC	NA	few	TRBV20-1	TRBJ2-7
CSGSLAGGPDTQYF	TGCAGCGGGTCCCTAGCGGGAGGCCCCGATACGCAGTATTTT	TRBD2	NA	TRBV29-1	TRBJ2-3
CASSPDVWAEAFF	TGTGCCAGCAGCCCGGATGTATGGGCTGAAGCTTTCTTT	NA	once	TRBV9	TRBJ1-1
CASRDRVGYTF	TGTGCCAGTCGCGACAGGGTCGGCTACACCTTC	TRBD1	NA	TRBV28	TRBJ1-2
CASRRPDGAGELFF	TGCGCCAGCAGACGGCCCGACGGGGCCGGGGAGCTGTTTTTT	NA	NA	TRBV5-1	TRBJ2-2
CASSPSGTTQVSGANVLTF	TGTGCCAGCAGCCCCTCCGGGACAACCCAAGTCTCTGGGGCCAACGTCCTGACTTTC	NA	NA	TRBV5-4	TRBJ2-6
CSVEQAASGNTIYF	TGCAGCGTTGAACAGGCTGCCTCTGGAAACACCATATATTTT	NA	NA	TRBV29-1	TRBJ1-3
CAWNKKSGTNQPQHF	TGTGCCTGGAACAAAAAATCAGGGACTAATCAGCCCCAGCATTTT	NA	once	TRBV30	TRBJ1-5
CASSSSAENYEQYF	TGCGCCAGCAGCTCCTCCGCCGAGAACTACGAGCAGTACTTC	NA	NA	TRBV5-1	TRBJ2-7
CASRAISGMNTEAFF	TGTGCCAGCAGGGCGATTTCCGGGATGAACACTGAAGCTTTCTTT	NA	NA	TRBV14	TRBJ1-1
CASSSLAGEAGELFF	TGTGCCAGCAGTTCGTTAGCGGGAGAGGCCGGGGAGCTGTTTTTT	TRBD2	NA	TRBV6-5	TRBJ2-2
CASSPTGLGNYEQYF	TGTGCCAGCAGCCCCACCGGACTGGGGAACTACGAGCAGTACTTC	NA	few	TRBV11-3	TRBJ2-7
CASSSNKGPSGDGYTF	TGTGCCAGCAGCAGCAATAAGGGCCCCTCGGGTGATGGCTACACCTTC	NA	NA	TRBV11-2	TRBJ1-2
CASRKPSEAFF	TGTGCCAGTCGGAAGCCTTCTGAAGCTTTCTTT	NA	NA	TRBV19	TRBJ1-1
CASSFANTYEQYF	TGTGCCAGCTCGTTTGCTAATACCTACGAGCAGTACTTC	NA	NA	TRBV18	TRBJ2-7
CASSQEFRYEQYF	TGTGCCAGCAGCCAAGAATTCAGGTACGAGCAGTACTTC	NA	many	TRBV4-2	TRBJ2-7
CASRTSDRVNTEAFF	TGTGCCAGCAGAACATCGGACAGGGTGAACACTGAAGCTTTCTTT	TRBD1	NA	TRBV28	TRBJ1-1
CASSLMTGRNTIYF	TGCGCCAGCAGCTTGATGACAGGGAGGAACACCATATATTTT	TRBD1	once	TRBV5-1	TRBJ1-3
CASSERRDVPGELFF	TGTGCCAGCAGTGAACGGCGGGATGTCCCCGGGGAGCTGTTTTTT	NA	NA	TRBV2	TRBJ2-2
CASSFFMSHTYEQYF	TGTGCCAGCAGTTTTTTTATGAGTCATACCTACGAGCAGTACTTC	NA	NA	TRBV28	TRBJ2-7
CASRLAATDTQYF	TGTGCCAGCAGACTAGCGGCCACAGATACGCAGTATTTT	TRBD2	NA	TRBV5-4	TRBJ2-3